This TCR beta chain originates from a study of shared clonotypes between healthy human individuals. Study-wide context: In total, the donors were a couple of women and a few men aged 18 to 49.

The donor cohort consisted entirely of Caucasian adults residing in Nashville, Tennessee. The CDR3 runs to 12 residues. The V end lost 5 bases, the J end lost 2 bases, and 5 bases lay between the germline ends. CDR1 is SGHTA and CDR2 is FQGNSA in the germline V gene. The study, taken as a whole, reports: The expectation was that sequencing depth would affect clonotype sharing among donors. Only blood samples were collected, and tissue repertoires likely differ.

Concerning this clone itself: The antigen is not known. This sequence may be a read error, since a much larger clone differs from it by one base.

Profiled with immunoSEQ multiplex PCR; TCRdb holds only in-frame clones, not every one. The sample has 400,000 to 600,000 clones; 60% to 80% are singletons. The clonotype originates from a woman aged 40 to 49 in good health. Some clones in this sample may be carry-over from other donors' samples. This chain uses TRBV7-2 with TRBJ2-3, with D unresolved. Sequenced input: PBMCs. In nucleotides, the CDR3 is TGTGCCAGCAGCCGAAACACAGATACGCAGTATTTT. The encoded protein is CASSRNTDTQYF.